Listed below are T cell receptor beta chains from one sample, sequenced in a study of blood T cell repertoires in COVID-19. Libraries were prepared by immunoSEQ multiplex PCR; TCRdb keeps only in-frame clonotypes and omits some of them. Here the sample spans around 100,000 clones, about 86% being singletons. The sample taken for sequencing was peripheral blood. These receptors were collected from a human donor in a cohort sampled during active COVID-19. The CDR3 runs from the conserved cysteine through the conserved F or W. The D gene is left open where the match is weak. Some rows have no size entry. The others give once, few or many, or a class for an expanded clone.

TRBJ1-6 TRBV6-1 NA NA TGTGCCAGCAGTGAAACAGGACAGTCAAATTCACCCCTCCACTTT CASSETGQSNSPLHF
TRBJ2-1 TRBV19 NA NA TGTGCCAGTATTTCAGGGGGGCATGAGCAGTTCTTC CASISGGHEQFF
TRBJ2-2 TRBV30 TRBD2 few TGTGCTCACACTCCCCTAGCGGGAGCTAGCGGGGAGCTGTTTTTT CAHTPLAGASGELFF
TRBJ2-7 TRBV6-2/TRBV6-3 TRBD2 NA TGTGCCAGCAGTGATTTGGGACTAGGTTACGAGCAGTACTTC CASSDLGLGYEQYF
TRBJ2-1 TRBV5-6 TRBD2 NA TGTGCCAGCAGCTTAGTCACTAGCGGGAGAAATGAGCAGTTCTTC CASSLVTSGRNEQFF
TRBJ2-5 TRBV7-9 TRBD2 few TGTGCCAGCAGCCCCAGCGGGGTGGAGACCCAGTACTTC CASSPSGVETQYF
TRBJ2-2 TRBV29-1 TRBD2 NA TGCAGCGTCACCTTATATGGGACTAGCGGGAGGGGCCCCGGGGAGCTGTTTTTT CSVTLYGTSGRGPGELFF
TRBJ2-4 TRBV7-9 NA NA TGTGCCAGCAGCTTAGAGGCAGGGAACATTCAGTACTTC CASSLEAGNIQYF
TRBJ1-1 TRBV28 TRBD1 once TGTGCCAGCAGTTTTTCAGGGGGAACTGAAGCTTTCTTT CASSFSGGTEAFF
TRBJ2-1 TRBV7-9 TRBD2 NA TGTGCCAGCAGCGGGATGACTAGCGGGAGGGTTGAGCAGTTCTTC CASSGMTSGRVEQFF
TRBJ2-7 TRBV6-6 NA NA TGTGCCAGCAGTCACTGGGCCAGAGATTACGAGCAGTACTTC CASSHWARDYEQYF
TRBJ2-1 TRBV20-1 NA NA TGCAGTGCTAGAGGGGGCTATGAGCAGTTCTTC CSARGGYEQFF
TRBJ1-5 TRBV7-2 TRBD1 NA TGTGCCAGCAGCTTAGGAAGTACAGGGGGCCAGCCCCAGCATTTT CASSLGSTGGQPQHF
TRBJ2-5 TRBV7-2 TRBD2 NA TGTGCCAGCAGACAAAAAGCGGGAGTTGACGAGACCCAGTACTTC CASRQKAGVDETQYF
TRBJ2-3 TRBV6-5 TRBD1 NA TGTGCCACGACAGGGTTGAACAGGGATACGCAGTATTTT CATTGLNRDTQYF
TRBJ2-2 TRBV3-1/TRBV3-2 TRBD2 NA TGTGCCAGCAGCCGTACCGGGACTAAAGCCGGGGAGCTGTTTTTT CASSRTGTKAGELFF
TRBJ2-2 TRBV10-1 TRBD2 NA TGCGCCAGCGGGGGACTAGCGGGAACCGGGGAGCTGTTTTTT CASGGLAGTGELFF
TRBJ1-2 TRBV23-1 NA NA TGCGCCAGCAGACAGGACGGCGTCTACACCTTC CASRQDGVYTF
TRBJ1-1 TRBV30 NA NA TGTGCCTGGAGTTCAAGTGAGGTTACTGAAGCTTTCTTT CAWSSSEVTEAFF
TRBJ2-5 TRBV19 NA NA TGTGCCAGTAGCGCTTCACAGGTAAAAGGAGAGACCCAGTACTTC CASSASQVKGETQYF
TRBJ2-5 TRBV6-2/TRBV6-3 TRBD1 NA TGTGCCAGCAGACCTCAGGGGGAAGAGACCCAGTACTTC CASRPQGEETQYF
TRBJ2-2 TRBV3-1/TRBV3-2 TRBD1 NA TGTGCCAGCAGCCAAGTCGACAGGGGGTATGGGGAGCTGTTTTTT CASSQVDRGYGELFF
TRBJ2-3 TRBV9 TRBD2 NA TGTGCCAGCAGCAACGGACTAGCGGGGCCCCCCCCCACAGATACGCAGTATTTT CASSNGLAGPPPTDTQYF
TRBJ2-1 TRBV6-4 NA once TGTGCCAGCAGTGACGGCGTGGGGAGCTCCCATGAGCAGTTCTTC CASSDGVGSSHEQFF